This paragraph reports one TCR beta chain. Its antigen is currently unknown. Germline V gene sequence: CDR1 SEHNR, CDR2 FQNEAQ (reference sequence). Trimming stripped 1 base from V and 8 bases from J, with 11 bases between. The CDR3 totals 14 residues. This specimen comes from a study of T-cell memory formation after mild COVID-19. In the study overall: Most TCR clusters belonged to a single donor.

5'RACE with constant-segment primers built TCRalpha and TCRbeta cDNA libraries with UMIs. TCRdb independently ran MiXCR on the 5' RACE reads; one entry per CDR3 protein. This sample has under 300,000 distinct CDR3 sequences, with 8% to 9.5% found just once. Whole-study findings and limits: In second-wave clones peaking day 37, SARS-CoV-2 specificity remained unconfirmed. Shrinking CD4+ clones were chiefly CM and EM; CD8+ ones were chiefly EMRA.

The V call is TRBV7-9, the J call TRBJ1-4, with D unresolved. The sample consisted of PBMCs or a T cell subset sorted from them (not recorded which). The TCR was taken from a man younger than 35 who had mild COVID-19 (a few samples of this study predate the infection). Cell type and time point are not known. This chain's CDR3 is CASSLVVSGEKLFF. CDR3 DNA: TGTGCCAGCAGCTTAGTCGTCAGCGGGGAAAAACTGTTTTTT.